Given below is one TCR beta chain in context. The entry originates in a study of T-cell reconstitution after alpha-beta-depleted transplantation in children. Trimming took off 3 bases at V and 5 bases at J, with 11 bases between the two ends. This CDR3 has 13 amino acids. Unique molecular identifiers were used in preparing the TCRbeta library. TCRdb reprocessed the PCR reads with MiXCR, giving one entry per CDR3 protein. This sample has some 520,000 distinct CDR3 sequences; 30% to 35% occur once, and the top ten carry under 3%. The rearrangement links TRBV12-3 or TRBV12-4 to TRBJ2-7, with D perhaps matching TRBD2 (6 bases). The TCR was taken from a human donor who donated a stem cell graft to a child with aplastic anemia. The input for sequencing was PBMCs from the stem cell graft donor, taken from the stem cell graft. CDR3 region: CASSLRSGDEQYF. CDR3 nucleotides: TGTGCCAGCAGTTTGCGTTCGGGGGACGAGCAGTACTTC.